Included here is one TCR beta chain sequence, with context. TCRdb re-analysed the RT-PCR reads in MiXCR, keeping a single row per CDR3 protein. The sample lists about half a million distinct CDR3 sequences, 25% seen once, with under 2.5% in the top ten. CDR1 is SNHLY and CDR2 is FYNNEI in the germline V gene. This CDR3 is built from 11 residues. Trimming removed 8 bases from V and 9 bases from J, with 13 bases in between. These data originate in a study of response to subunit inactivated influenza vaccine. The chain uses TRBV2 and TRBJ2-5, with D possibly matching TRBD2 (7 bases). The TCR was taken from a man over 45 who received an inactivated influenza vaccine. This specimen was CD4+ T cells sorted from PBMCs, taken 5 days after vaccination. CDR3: CASRGGGAQYF. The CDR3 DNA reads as TGTGCCAGCCGAGGGGGGGGGGCCCAGTACTTC.